These 7 T cell receptor beta chains share one sample of origin, sequenced in a study of cytomegalovirus exposure and HLA in healthy donors. The primer mix had 60 Vbeta and 13 Jbeta primers. TCRdb keeps only in-frame clones here, not all; method: immunoSEQ multiplex PCR. The repertoire holds 150,000 to 200,000 clones, around 78% seen once, with approximately 1% in the top ten. The sample consisted of PBMCs. These receptors were obtained from a woman in her thirties or forties in good health and CMV-seronegative.

The V and J genes are TRBV5-1 and TRBJ2-5, with 8 bases lining up with TRBD2. The CDR3 is 13 amino acids. Germline assignment: CDR1 SGHRS and CDR2 YFSETQ. V lost 4 bases and J lost 3; bases outside the gene matches: 2. CDR3 in DNA: TGCGCCAGCAGCGGTAGCGGGGAAGAGACCCAGTACTTC. Amino acids: CASSGSGEETQYF.

The chain recombines TRBV30 with TRBJ1-1; D is unresolved. V was trimmed by 7 bases and J by 1 base, leaving 16 bases between them. The CDR3 extends over 14 amino acids. Per the germline V gene, CDR1 is GTSNPN and CDR2 is SVGIG (reference sequence). For the CDR3, the DNA is TGTGCCTCCACTTCCGGGTTCCCGAACACTGAAGCTTTCTTT. It yields the protein CASTSGFPNTEAFF. Combining the CDR3 with reference TRBV30 and TRBJ1-1 gives the whole variable domain SQTIHQWPATLVQPVGSPLSLECTVEGTSNPNLYWYRQAAGRGLQLLFYSVGIGQISSEVPQNLSASRPQDRQFILSSKKLLLSDSGFYLCASTSGFPNTEAFFGQGTRLTVV.

The rearrangement joins TRBV4-2 to TRBJ2-1, with 7 positions matching TRBD2. The CDR3 extends over 21 amino acids. The J segment lost 0 bases and the V segment lost 0 bases, leaving 17 bases of the junction unmatched. Germline V gene data show CDR1 as LGHNA and CDR2 as YNFKEQ. The chain's CDR3 is CASSQDVSAGSILSSYNEQFF. The CDR3 DNA reads TGTGCCAGCAGCCAAGATGTATCAGCGGGATCGATATTAAGCTCCTACAATGAGCAGTTCTTC.

The gene calls are TRBV27 and TRBJ1-4; D is perhaps TRBD1 (5 bases). Trimming removed 5 bases at V and 4 bases at J, with 14 bases between. The CDR3 is made up of 15 amino acids. Germline V gene data show CDR1 as MNHEY and CDR2 as SMNVEV (reference sequence). Here the CDR3 DNA reads TGTGCCAGCAGTCTTCAGGGACTTATTAATGAAAAACTGTTTTTT. Translating gives CASSLQGLINEKLFF.

The chain carries TRBV28 and TRBJ2-7; D is possibly TRBD2 (6 bases). Germline V lookup: CDR1 MDHEN, CDR2 SYDVKM. Trimming took 4 bases from V and 3 from J, leaving 16 bases between them. The CDR3 totals 15 residues. CDR3 region: CASSSPSVSHYEQYF. Here the CDR3 DNA reads TGTGCCAGCAGTTCTCCTAGCGTCAGCCACTACGAGCAGTACTTC.

This clone was detected only a few times. The chain links TRBV5-4 to TRBJ2-3; 10 bases line up with TRBD2. Per germline, CDR1 SGHNT and CDR2 YYREEE (reference sequence). CDR3 length: 15 amino acids. V dropped 4 bases and J dropped 0; count of bases not matched to a gene: 2. Here the CDR3 DNA reads TGTGCCAGCAGCCCAGCGGGAGGGAGCACAGATACGCAGTATTTT. Its translation is CASSPAGGSTDTQYF.

J is TRBJ2-7 and V is TRBV19, with TRBD2 matching over 8 bases. CDR1 and CDR2 from the germline V gene are LNHDA and SQIVND (reference sequence). J was trimmed by 4 bases and V by 2 bases; bases with no gene match: 4. This CDR3 spans 14 amino acids. Here the CDR3 reads CASSIREGPYEQYF. CDR3 nucleotides: TGTGCCAGTAGTATACGGGAGGGCCCTTACGAGCAGTACTTC.